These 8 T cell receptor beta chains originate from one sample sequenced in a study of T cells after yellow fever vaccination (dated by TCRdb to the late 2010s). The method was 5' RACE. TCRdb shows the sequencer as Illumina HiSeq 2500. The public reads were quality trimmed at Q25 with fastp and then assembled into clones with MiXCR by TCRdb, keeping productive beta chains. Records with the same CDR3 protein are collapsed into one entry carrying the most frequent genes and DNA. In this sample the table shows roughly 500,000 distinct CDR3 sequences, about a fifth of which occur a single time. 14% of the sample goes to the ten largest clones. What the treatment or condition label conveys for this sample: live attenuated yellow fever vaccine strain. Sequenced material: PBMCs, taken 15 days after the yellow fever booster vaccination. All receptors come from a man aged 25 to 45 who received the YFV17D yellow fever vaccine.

The CDR3 loop is CASSLARGADTQYF. The DNA of the CDR3 is TGTGCCAGCAGCTTAGCCAGGGGTGCAGATACGCAGTATTTT. The chain recombines TRBV7-8 with TRBJ2-3, with a possible D match to TRBD1 (6 bases). This CDR3 is built from 14 residues. V lost 0 bases, J lost 4 bases, and 8 bases lay in between. Germline CDR1 is SGHVS and CDR2 is FQNEAQ. Looking up the rest from reference TRBV7-8 and TRBJ2-3 gives the full variable domain: GAGVSQSPRYKVAKRGQDVALRCDPISGHVSLFWYQQALGQGPEFLTYFQNEAQLDKSGLPSDRFFAERPEGSVSTLKIQRTQQEDSAVYLCASSLARGADTQYFGPGTRLTVL.

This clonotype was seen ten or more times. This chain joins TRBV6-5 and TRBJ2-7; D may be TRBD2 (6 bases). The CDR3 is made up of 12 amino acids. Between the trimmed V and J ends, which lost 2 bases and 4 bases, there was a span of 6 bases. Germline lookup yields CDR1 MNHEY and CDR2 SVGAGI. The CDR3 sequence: CASSYAGYEQYF. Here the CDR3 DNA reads TGTGCCAGCAGTTACGCGGGATACGAGCAGTACTTC.

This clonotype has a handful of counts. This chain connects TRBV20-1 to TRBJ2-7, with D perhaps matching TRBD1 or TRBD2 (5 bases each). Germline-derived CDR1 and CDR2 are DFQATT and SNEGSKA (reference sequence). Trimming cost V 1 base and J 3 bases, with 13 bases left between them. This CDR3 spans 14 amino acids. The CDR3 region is CSARVPSGGYEQYF. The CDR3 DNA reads TGCAGTGCTAGAGTCCCCAGTGGGGGCTACGAGCAGTACTTC.

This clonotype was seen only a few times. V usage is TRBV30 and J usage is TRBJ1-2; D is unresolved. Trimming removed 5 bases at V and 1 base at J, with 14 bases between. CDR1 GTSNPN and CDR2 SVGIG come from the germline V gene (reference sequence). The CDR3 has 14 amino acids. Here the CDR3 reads CAWWGDQYNYGYTF. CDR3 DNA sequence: TGTGCCTGGTGGGGAGACCAATATAACTATGGCTACACCTTC.

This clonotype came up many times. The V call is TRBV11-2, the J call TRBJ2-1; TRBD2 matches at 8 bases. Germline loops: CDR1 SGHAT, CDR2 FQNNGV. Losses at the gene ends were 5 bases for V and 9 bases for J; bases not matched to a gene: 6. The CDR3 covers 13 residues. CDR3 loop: CASSPGLAGEQFF. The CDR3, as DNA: TGTGCCAGCAGCCCAGGACTAGCTGGTGAGCAGTTCTTC. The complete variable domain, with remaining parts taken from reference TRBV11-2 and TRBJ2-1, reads EAGVAQSPRYKIIEKRQSVAFWCNPISGHATLYWYQQILGQGPKLLIQFQNNGVVDDSQLPKDRFSAERLKGVDSTLKIQPAKLEDSAVYLCASSPGLAGEQFFGPGTRLTVL.

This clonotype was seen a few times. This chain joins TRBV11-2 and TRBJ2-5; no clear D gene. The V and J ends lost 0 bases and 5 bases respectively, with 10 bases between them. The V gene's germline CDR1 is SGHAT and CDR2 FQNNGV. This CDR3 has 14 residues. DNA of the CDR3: TGTGCCAGCAGCTTAGATTGGCAAATGGAGACCCAGTACTTC. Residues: CASSLDWQMETQYF.

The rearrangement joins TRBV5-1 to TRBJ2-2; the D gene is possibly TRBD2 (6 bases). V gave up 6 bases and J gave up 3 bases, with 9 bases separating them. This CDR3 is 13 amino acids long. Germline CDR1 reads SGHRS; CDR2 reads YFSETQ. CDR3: CASMAGYTGELFF. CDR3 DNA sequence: TGCGCCAGCATGGCGGGATACACCGGGGAGCTGTTTTTT.

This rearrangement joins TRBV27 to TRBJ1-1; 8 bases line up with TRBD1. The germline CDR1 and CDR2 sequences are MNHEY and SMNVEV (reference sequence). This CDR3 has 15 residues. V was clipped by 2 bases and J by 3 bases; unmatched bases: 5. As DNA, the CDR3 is TGTGCCAGCAGTTTAACCGGGACAGGTCACACTGAAGCTTTCTTT. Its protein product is CASSLTGTGHTEAFF.